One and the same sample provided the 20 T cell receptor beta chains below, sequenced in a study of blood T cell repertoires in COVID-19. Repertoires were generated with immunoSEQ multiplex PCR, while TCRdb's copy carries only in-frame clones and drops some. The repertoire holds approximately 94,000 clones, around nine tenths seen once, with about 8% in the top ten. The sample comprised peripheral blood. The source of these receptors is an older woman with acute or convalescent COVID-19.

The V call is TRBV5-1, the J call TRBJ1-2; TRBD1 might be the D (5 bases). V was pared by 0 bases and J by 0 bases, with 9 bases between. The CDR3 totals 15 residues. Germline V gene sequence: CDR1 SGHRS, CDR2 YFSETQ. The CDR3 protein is CASSLDPGTNYGYTF. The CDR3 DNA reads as TGCGCCAGCAGCTTGGATCCAGGGACTAACTATGGCTACACCTTC. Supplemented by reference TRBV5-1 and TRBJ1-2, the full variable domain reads KAGVTQTPRYLIKTRGQQVTLSCSPISGHRSVSWYQQTPGQGLQFLFEYFSETQRNKGNFPGRFSGRQFSNSRSEMNVSTLELGDSALYLCASSLDPGTNYGYTFGSGTRLTVV.

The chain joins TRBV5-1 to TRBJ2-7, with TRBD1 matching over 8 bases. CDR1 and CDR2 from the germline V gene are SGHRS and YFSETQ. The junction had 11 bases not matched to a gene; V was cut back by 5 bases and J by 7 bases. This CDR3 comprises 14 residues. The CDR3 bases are TGCGCCAGCAGGGTCCTCCAGGGGGCCGGGGAGCAGTACTTC. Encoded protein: CASRVLQGAGEQYF.

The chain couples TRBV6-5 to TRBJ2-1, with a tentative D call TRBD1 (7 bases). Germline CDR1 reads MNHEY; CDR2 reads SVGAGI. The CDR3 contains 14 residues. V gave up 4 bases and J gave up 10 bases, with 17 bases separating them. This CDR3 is CASSSSGGLREQFF. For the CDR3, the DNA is TGTGCCAGCAGTTCGTCAGGGGGGTTAAGGGAGCAGTTCTTC.

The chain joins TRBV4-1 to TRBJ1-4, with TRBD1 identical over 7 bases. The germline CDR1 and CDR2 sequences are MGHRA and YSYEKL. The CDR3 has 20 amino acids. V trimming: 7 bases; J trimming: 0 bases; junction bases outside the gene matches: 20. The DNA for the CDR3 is TGCGCCAGCATGGGATATGACAGGGAGCAGGTGTGGGCAACTAATGAAAAACTGTTTTTT. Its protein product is CASMGYDREQVWATNEKLFF.

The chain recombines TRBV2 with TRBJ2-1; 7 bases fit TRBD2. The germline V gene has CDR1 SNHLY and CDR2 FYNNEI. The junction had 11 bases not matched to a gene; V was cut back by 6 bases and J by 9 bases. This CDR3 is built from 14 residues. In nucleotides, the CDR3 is TGTGCCAGCAGACTTACTAGCGAGGCGGGTGAGCAGTTCTTC. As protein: CASRLTSEAGEQFF. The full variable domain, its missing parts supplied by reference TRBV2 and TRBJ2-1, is EPEVTQTPSHQVTQMGQEVILRCVPISNHLYFYWYRQILGQKVEFLVSFYNNEISEKSEIFDDQFSVERPDGSNFTLKIRSTKLEDSAMYFCASRLTSEAGEQFFGPGTRLTVL.

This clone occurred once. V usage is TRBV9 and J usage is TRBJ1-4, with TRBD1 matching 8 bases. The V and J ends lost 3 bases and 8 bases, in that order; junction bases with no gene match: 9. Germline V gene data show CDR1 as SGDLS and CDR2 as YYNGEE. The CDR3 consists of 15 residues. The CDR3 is CASSATGGSWEKLFF. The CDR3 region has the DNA TGTGCCAGCAGCGCTACAGGGGGTTCGTGGGAAAAACTGTTTTTT. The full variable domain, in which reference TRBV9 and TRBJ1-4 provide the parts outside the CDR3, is DSGVTQTPKHLITATGQRVTLRCSPRSGDLSVYWYQQSLDQGLQFLIQYYNGEERAKGNILERFSAQQFPDLHSELNLSSLELGDSALYFCASSATGGSWEKLFFGSGTQLSVL.

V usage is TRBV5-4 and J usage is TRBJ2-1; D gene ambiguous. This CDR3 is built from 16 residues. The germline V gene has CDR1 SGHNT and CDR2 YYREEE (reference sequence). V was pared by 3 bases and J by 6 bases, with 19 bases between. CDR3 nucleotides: TGTGCCAGCAGCTCCCCTCAGGCTTCCCGCCCCAATGAGCAGTTCTTC. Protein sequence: CASSSPQASRPNEQFF.

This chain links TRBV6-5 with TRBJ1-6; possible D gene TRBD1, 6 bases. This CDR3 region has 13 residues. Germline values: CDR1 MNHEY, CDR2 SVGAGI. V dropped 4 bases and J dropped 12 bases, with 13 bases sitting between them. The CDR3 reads CASSFRDNQPLHF. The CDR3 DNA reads TGTGCCAGCAGTTTCCGGGACAATCAACCCCTCCACTTT.

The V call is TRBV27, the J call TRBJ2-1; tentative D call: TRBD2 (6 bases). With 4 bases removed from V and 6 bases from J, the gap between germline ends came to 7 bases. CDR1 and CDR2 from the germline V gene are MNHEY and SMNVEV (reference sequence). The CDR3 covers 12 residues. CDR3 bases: TGTGCCAGCAGTTCGACTAGCAATGAGCAGTTCTTC. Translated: CASSSTSNEQFF.

CDR3 sequence reads: CASGGSGSTDTQYF. The CDR3 region has the DNA TGTGCCAGCGGAGGGAGCGGGAGTACAGATACGCAGTATTTT. This chain joins TRBV11-2 and TRBJ2-3, with 8 positions matching TRBD2. V was clipped by 8 bases and J by 3 bases; unmatched bases: 7. In germline, CDR1 is SGHAT, CDR2 FQNNGV. The length of the CDR3 is 14 residues. Full variable domain (rest looked up from reference TRBV11-2 and TRBJ2-3): EAGVAQSPRYKIIEKRQSVAFWCNPISGHATLYWYQQILGQGPKLLIQFQNNGVVDDSQLPKDRFSAERLKGVDSTLKIQPAKLEDSAVYLCASGGSGSTDTQYFGPGTRLTVL.

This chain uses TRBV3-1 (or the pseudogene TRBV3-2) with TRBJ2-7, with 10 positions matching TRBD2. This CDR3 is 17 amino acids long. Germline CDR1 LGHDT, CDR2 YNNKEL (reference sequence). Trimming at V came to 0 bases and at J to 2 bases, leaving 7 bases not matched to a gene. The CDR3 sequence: CASSQDPSGGGTYEQYF. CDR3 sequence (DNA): TGTGCCAGCAGCCAAGATCCGAGCGGGGGGGGAACCTACGAGCAGTACTTC.

This CDR3 reads CASSQGQGSSTDTQYF. CDR3 DNA: TGTGCCAGCAGCCAGGGACAGGGCTCTAGCACAGATACGCAGTATTTT. V usage is TRBV3-1 (or the pseudogene TRBV3-2) and J usage is TRBJ2-3, with 9 bases matching TRBD1. CDR1 is LGHDT, CDR2 YNNKEL, per germline (reference sequence). CDR3 length equals 16 residues. The J segment lost 0 bases and the V segment lost 3 bases, leaving 4 bases of the junction unmatched.

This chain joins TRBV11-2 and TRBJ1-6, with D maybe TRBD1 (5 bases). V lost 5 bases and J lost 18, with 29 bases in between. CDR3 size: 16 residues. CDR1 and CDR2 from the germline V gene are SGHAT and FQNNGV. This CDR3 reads CASSQGWAGSVSLPHF. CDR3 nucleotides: TGTGCCAGCAGCCAAGGGTGGGCAGGGTCGGTGTCACTCCCCCACTTT.

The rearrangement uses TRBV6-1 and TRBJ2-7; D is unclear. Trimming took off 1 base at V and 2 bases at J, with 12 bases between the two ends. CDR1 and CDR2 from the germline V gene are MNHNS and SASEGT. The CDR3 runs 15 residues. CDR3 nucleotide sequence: TGTGCCAGCAGTGAAGAGACATGGGCCACCTACGAGCAGTACTTC. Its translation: CASSEETWATYEQYF.

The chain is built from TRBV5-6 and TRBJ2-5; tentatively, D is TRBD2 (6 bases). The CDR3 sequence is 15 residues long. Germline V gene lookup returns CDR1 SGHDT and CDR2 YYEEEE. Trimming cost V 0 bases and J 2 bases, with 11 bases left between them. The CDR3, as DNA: TGTGCCAGCAGCTTGGGGGCTAGCGCTCAAGAGACCCAGTACTTC. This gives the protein CASSLGASAQETQYF.

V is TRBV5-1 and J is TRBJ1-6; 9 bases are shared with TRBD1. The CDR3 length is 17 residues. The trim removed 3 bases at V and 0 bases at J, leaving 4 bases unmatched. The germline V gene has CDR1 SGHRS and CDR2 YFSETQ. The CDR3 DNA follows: TGCGCCAGCAGCTCCGGGACAGGGAGCTCCTATAATTCACCCCTCCACTTT. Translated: CASSSGTGSSYNSPLHF.

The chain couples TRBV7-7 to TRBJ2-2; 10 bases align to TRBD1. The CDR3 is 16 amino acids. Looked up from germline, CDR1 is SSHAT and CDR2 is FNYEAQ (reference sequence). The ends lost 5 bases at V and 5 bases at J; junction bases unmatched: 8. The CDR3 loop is CASSRGGGQGTGELFF. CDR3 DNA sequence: TGTGCCAGCAGCCGGGGTGGGGGACAGGGGACCGGGGAGCTGTTTTTT.

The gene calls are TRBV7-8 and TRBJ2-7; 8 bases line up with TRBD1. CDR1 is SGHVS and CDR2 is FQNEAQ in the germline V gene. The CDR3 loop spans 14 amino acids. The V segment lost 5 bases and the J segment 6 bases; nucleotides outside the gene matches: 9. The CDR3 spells CASSARQGSLEQYF. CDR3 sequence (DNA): TGTGCCAGCAGCGCTAGACAGGGGTCTCTCGAGCAGTACTTC.

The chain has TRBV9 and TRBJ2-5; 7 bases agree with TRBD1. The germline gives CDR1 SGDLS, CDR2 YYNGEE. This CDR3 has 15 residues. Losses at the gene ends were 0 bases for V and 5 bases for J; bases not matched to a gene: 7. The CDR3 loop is CASSVEPIRGETQYF. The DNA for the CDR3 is TGTGCCAGCAGCGTAGAGCCAATCAGGGGGGAGACCCAGTACTTC.

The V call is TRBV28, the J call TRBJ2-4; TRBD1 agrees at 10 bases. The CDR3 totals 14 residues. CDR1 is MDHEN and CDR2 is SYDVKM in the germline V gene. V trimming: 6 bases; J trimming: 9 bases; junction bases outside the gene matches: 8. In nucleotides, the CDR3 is TGTGCCAGCAGCCAGGGTGGACAGGGGGTCATTCAGTACTTC. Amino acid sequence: CASSQGGQGVIQYF. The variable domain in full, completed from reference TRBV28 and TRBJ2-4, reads DVKVTQSSRYLVKRTGEKVFLECVQDMDHENMFWYRQDPGLGLRLIYFSYDVKMKEKGDIPEGYSVSREKKERFSLILESASTNQTSMYLCASSQGGQGVIQYFGAGTRLSVL.